These 5 T cell receptor beta chains were sequenced from one sample in a study of blood T cell repertoires in COVID-19. Sequencing was performed with immunoSEQ multiplex PCR; in TCRdb, only in-frame clones are kept and a portion is missing. Here the sample spans 200,000 or so clones, roughly 80% being singletons. Sequencing was done on a sample of peripheral blood. Receptor source: a woman in her twenties or thirties with acute or convalescent COVID-19.

This chain joins TRBV12-5 and TRBJ1-1, with a weak D call TRBD1 (5 bases). Germline V CDR1 and CDR2: LGHNT, FRNRAP. The CDR3 runs to 13 residues. With 1 base removed from V and 6 bases from J, the gap between germline ends came to 9 bases. The chain's CDR3 is CASGLGGGAEAFF. The CDR3, as DNA: TGTGCTAGTGGTTTGGGCGGGGGGGCTGAAGCTTTCTTT.

The chain couples TRBV19 to TRBJ2-7; D is possibly TRBD2 (5 bases). The CDR3 sequence is 13 residues long. Germline V gene data show CDR1 as LNHDA and CDR2 as SQIVND (reference sequence). V lost 1 base and J lost 5, with 9 bases in between. The CDR3 reads CASSIGSLDEQYF. CDR3 in DNA: TGTGCCAGTAGTATAGGTTCACTAGACGAGCAGTACTTC. Using reference TRBV19 and TRBJ2-7 for the parts outside the CDR3, the full variable domain is DGGITQSPKYLFRKEGQNVTLSCEQNLNHDAMYWYRQDPGQGLRLIYYSQIVNDFQKGDIAEGYSVSREKKESFPLTVTSAQKNPTAFYLCASSIGSLDEQYFGPGTRLTVT.

The chain is built from TRBV4-1 and TRBJ1-2, with D unclear. Germline values: CDR1 MGHRA, CDR2 YSYEKL. The CDR3 is 16 residues long. The V end lost 3 bases, the J end lost 4 bases, and 18 bases lay between the germline ends. Here the CDR3 reads CASSQALTQELYGYTF. In DNA, the CDR3 is TGCGCCAGCAGCCAGGCTCTTACTCAGGAACTCTATGGCTACACCTTC.

The chain links TRBV15 to TRBJ2-7; weak D call: TRBD1 (8 bases). The CDR3 has 13 amino acids. Deletions cut 5 bases from V and 7 bases from J, with 15 bases between. Germline V gene lookup returns CDR1 LNHNV and CDR2 YYDKDF (reference sequence). CDR3 region: CATSVTGGGEQYF. CDR3 sequence (DNA): TGTGCCACCAGCGTAACAGGGGGGGGAGAGCAGTACTTC.

This clone was found many times. The chain employs TRBV7-8 and TRBJ1-6; 10 bases map to TRBD1. Trimming at V came to 2 bases and at J to 5 bases, leaving 9 bases not matched to a gene. Germline V gene sequence: CDR1 SGHVS, CDR2 FQNEAQ. The CDR3 is 18 residues long. The CDR3 nucleotides read TGTGCCAGCAGCTTAACTTCGACAGGGGGCTTTCATAATTCACCCCTCCACTTT. It codes for CASSLTSTGGFHNSPLHF.